Each of the 19 T cell receptor beta chains below was sequenced from the same sample in a study of cytomegalovirus exposure and HLA in healthy donors. Amplification used 60 Vbeta primers and 13 Jbeta primers. Produced via immunoSEQ multiplex PCR; TCRdb's table is partial and in-frame only. The repertoire holds approximately 130,000 clones, with 81% as singletons. What was sequenced was PBMCs. The receptor set was obtained from a woman aged 40 to 55 in good health and CMV-seronegative.

J is TRBJ2-7 and V is TRBV28, with 10 bases lining up with TRBD1. After removal of 5 bases from V and 4 bases from J, the junction contained 11 bases not matched to a gene. The CDR3 is 16 residues long. Germline V CDR1 and CDR2: MDHEN, SYDVKM. CDR3 sequence reads: CASSPVPGTGAYEQYF. For the CDR3, the DNA is TGTGCCAGCAGTCCAGTTCCCGGGACAGGGGCATACGAGCAGTACTTC. Looking up the rest from reference TRBV28 and TRBJ2-7 gives the full variable domain: DVKVTQSSRYLVKRTGEKVFLECVQDMDHENMFWYRQDPGLGLRLIYFSYDVKMKEKGDIPEGYSVSREKKERFSLILESASTNQTSMYLCASSPVPGTGAYEQYFGPGTRLTVT.

The gene calls are TRBV7-2 and TRBJ2-1, with D maybe TRBD2 (6 bases). Between the trimmed V and J ends, which lost 0 bases and 4 bases, there was a span of 16 bases. This CDR3 is built from 17 residues. Per germline, CDR1 SGHTA and CDR2 FQGNSA. The CDR3: CASSLARPGLGYNEQFF. The CDR3 nucleotides read TGTGCCAGCAGCTTAGCTCGACCGGGACTGGGTTACAATGAGCAGTTCTTC.

The J gene is TRBJ1-1, the V gene TRBV7-9; D might be TRBD1 (6 bases). Germline V lookup: CDR1 SEHNR, CDR2 FQNEAQ (reference sequence). This CDR3 is 15 amino acids long. The V gene lost 1 base and the J gene lost 1 base, with 10 bases spanning the gap. CDR3 sequence (DNA): TGTGCCAGCAGCTTAGTCGGCAGGGGGAACACTGAAGCTTTCTTT. Protein product: CASSLVGRGNTEAFF.

This chain joins TRBV5-1 and TRBJ2-1; weak D call: TRBD2 (5 bases). Trimming cost V 0 bases and J 5 bases, with 18 bases left between them. The CDR3 covers 17 residues. Germline V gene lookup returns CDR1 SGHRS and CDR2 YFSETQ. The chain's CDR3 is CASSLEGGFFGDNEQFF. The CDR3 DNA reads TGCGCCAGCAGCTTGGAAGGCGGCTTCTTCGGGGACAATGAGCAGTTCTTC.

The chain uses TRBV2 and TRBJ2-7; 7 bases are shared with TRBD2. Trimming removed 7 bases from V and 5 bases from J; junction bases left unmatched: 11. The CDR3 is made up of 14 amino acids. Germline CDR1 and CDR2: SNHLY and FYNNEI. For the CDR3, the DNA is TGTGCCAGCACCCCGCGGGGGAAAGTGAACGAGCAGTACTTC. The encoded protein is CASTPRGKVNEQYF.

The chain joins TRBV5-4 to TRBJ2-6, with TRBD1 matching over 7 bases. The CDR3 is 17 residues long. Germline trimming cut 4 bases from V and 0 bases from J; bases unmatched to any gene: 7. Germline V lookup: CDR1 SGHNT, CDR2 YYREEE (reference sequence). Here the CDR3 reads CASSPTGSTSGANVLTF. The CDR3 coding sequence is TGTGCCAGCAGCCCGACAGGGTCAACCTCTGGGGCCAACGTCCTGACTTTC.

The rearrangement joins TRBV7-3 to TRBJ2-7; 9 bases are shared with TRBD2. CDR3 size: 14 residues. The V and J ends lost 5 bases and 3 bases, in that order; junction bases with no gene match: 5. In germline, CDR1 is SGHTA, CDR2 FQGTGA. CDR3 in amino acids: CASSTSGPNYEQYF. CDR3 DNA: TGTGCCAGCAGCACTAGCGGGCCTAACTACGAGCAGTACTTC.

This clone has only one observation. This chain joins TRBV9 and TRBJ2-1; 8 bases are a match to TRBD2. CDR1 is SGDLS and CDR2 is YYNGEE in the germline V gene. This CDR3 is 15 amino acids long. The ends lost 8 bases at V and 8 bases at J; junction bases unmatched: 15. CDR3 bases: TGTGCCAGTGCACCTAGCGGGTGGCTCTTGGATGAGCAGTTCTTC. Protein sequence: CASAPSGWLLDEQFF.

V gene TRBV18 combines with J gene TRBJ2-1, with D uncertain. CDR1 is KGHSH, CDR2 LQKENI, per germline. CDR3 length equals 14 residues. V gave up 0 bases and J gave up 4 bases, with 7 bases separating them. The CDR3 region has the DNA TGTGCCAGCTCACCACCGGAACAGTACAATGAGCAGTTCTTC. Translated, it gives CASSPPEQYNEQFF.

This clone occurred a few times. The rearrangement joins TRBV5-6 to TRBJ2-3, with 7 bases fitting TRBD1. CDR1 is SGHDT and CDR2 is YYEEEE in the germline V gene. The CDR3 contains 15 residues. V lost 5 bases, J lost 2 bases, and 8 bases stayed unmatched. The CDR3 DNA is TGTGCCAGCAGATCAACCGGGACAGCCACAGATACGCAGTATTTT. Its translation is CASRSTGTATDTQYF.

The chain employs TRBV19 and TRBJ1-2; 8 nucleotides agree with TRBD1. The CDR3 runs to 14 residues. With V trimmed by 5 bases and J by 6 bases, 8 bases remained unmatched. Per germline, CDR1 LNHDA and CDR2 SQIVND (reference sequence). CDR3 nucleotides: TGTGCCAGTAGTTCCCTCGACAGGGGAAATGGCTACACCTTC. Residues: CASSSLDRGNGYTF.

This chain connects TRBV18 to TRBJ2-7; TRBD2 matches at 9 bases. V shed 1 base and J 2 bases; nucleotides not matched to a gene: 9. Germline V gene lookup returns CDR1 KGHSH and CDR2 LQKENI. CDR3 size: 17 residues. The CDR3 DNA follows: TGTGCCAGCTCACCACTCCCAAATAGCGGGAGTCCCTACGAGCAGTACTTC. It encodes CASSPLPNSGSPYEQYF.

V and J are TRBV6-1 and TRBJ2-2, with 8 bases fitting TRBD1. Germline CDR1 MNHNS, CDR2 SASEGT. This CDR3 is 14 amino acids long. Germline trimming cut 6 bases from V and 6 bases from J; bases unmatched to any gene: 6. The DNA for the CDR3 is TGTGCCAGCAGCAGGACAGGGATCTCCGGGGAGCTGTTTTTT. As protein: CASSRTGISGELFF.

The chain recombines TRBV21-1 with TRBJ2-1; the table's D call, TRBD2, was not checked against the DNA. TRBV21-1 is a documented pseudogene. The CDR3 extends over 15 amino acids. The CDR3 region is CASRRPGLDYNEQFF. The CDR3, as DNA: TGTGCCAGCAGACGACCGGGACTAGATTACAATGAGCAGTTCTTC.

This clone appeared once. The chain uses TRBV5-1 and TRBJ2-3; tentative D call: TRBD1 (5 bases). CDR1 is SGHRS and CDR2 is YFSETQ in the germline V gene. Trimming removed 8 bases at V and 0 bases at J, with 13 bases between. This CDR3 is 14 amino acids long. The CDR3 region is CASSQGPSTDTQYF. CDR3 sequence (DNA): TGCGCCAGTTCCCAGGGCCCTAGCACAGATACGCAGTATTTT.

The rearrangement links TRBV18 to TRBJ2-5; TRBD1 is a possible D gene (5 bases). The CDR3 sequence is 13 residues long. Germline loops: CDR1 KGHSH, CDR2 LQKENI. The germline V and J ends were trimmed by 2 bases and 5 bases, with 9 bases remaining between them. The CDR3 is CASSPGARETQYF. CDR3 nucleotides: TGTGCCAGCTCACCAGGGGCGCGTGAGACCCAGTACTTC.

V gene TRBV19 combines with J gene TRBJ2-7; D uncertain. V was trimmed by 3 bases and J by 1 base, leaving 4 bases between them. This CDR3 is 12 amino acids long. Germline V gives CDR1 LNHDA, CDR2 SQIVND (reference sequence). The CDR3 nucleotides read TGTGCCAGTAGTATCGTTTCCTACGAGCAGTACTTC. Translated: CASSIVSYEQYF.

The CDR3 is CASSPGRELTYEQYF. The CDR3 region has the DNA TGTGCCAGCTCACCGGGGCGGGAGCTCACCTACGAGCAGTACTTC. The chain recombines TRBV18 with TRBJ2-7; 7 nucleotides match TRBD2. V shed 3 bases and J 2 bases; nucleotides not matched to a gene: 7. This CDR3 contains 15 residues. Looked up from germline, CDR1 is KGHSH and CDR2 is LQKENI. Full variable domain (outside the CDR3, taken from reference TRBV18 and TRBJ2-7): NAGVMQNPRHLVRRRGQEARLRCSPMKGHSHVYWYRQLPEEGLKFMVYLQKENIIDESGMPKERFSAEFPKEGPSILRIQQVVRGDSAAYFCASSPGRELTYEQYFGPGTRLTVT.

The chain recombines TRBV5-6 with TRBJ2-2; 16 nucleotides agree with TRBD2. Losses at the gene ends were 3 bases for V and 6 bases for J; bases not matched to a gene: 5. This CDR3 region has 17 residues. The germline V gene has CDR1 SGHDT and CDR2 YYEEEE. The CDR3 DNA reads as TGTGCCAGCAGCTGGGGACTAGCGGGGGGGCCCGCCGGGGAGCTGTTTTTT. As protein: CASSWGLAGGPAGELFF.